These 15 T cell receptor beta chains came from one sample sequenced in a study of T cells in Graves' hyperthyroidism and ophthalmopathy. The investigators amplified TCR beta CDR3 regions from RNA transcripts. With the HTBI primer set, the TCR CDR3 went through a first round of RT-PCR. One entry per CDR3 protein, called by TCRdb with MiXCR from the multiplex PCR reads. The table includes about 350,000 distinct CDR3 sequences, 15% to 20% detected once. Sequenced material: blood. The receptor set was obtained from a woman aged 40-49 years with Graves' ophthalmopathy.

This clonotype was observed at least ten times. The J gene is TRBJ2-7, the V gene TRBV29-1, with TRBD1 as a possible D gene (6 bases). The CDR3 extends over 13 amino acids. The V end was cut by 6 bases, the J end by 0 bases, with 12 bases between. Germline V gene sequence: CDR1 SQVTM, CDR2 ANQGSEA. The CDR3 DNA sequence: TGCAGCGTCCTAGGGGACAACTCCTACGAGCAGTACTTC. Protein: CSVLGDNSYEQYF.

The chain employs TRBV30 and TRBJ2-2; tentative D call: TRBD2 (5 bases). The CDR3 is 14 residues long. The V gene lost 2 bases and the J gene lost 7 bases, with 14 bases spanning the gap. The germline gives CDR1 GTSNPN, CDR2 SVGIG (reference sequence). CDR3 bases: TGTGCCTGGAGTATTGGGCCTCGGGGCGGGGAGCTGTTTTTT. Translation gives CAWSIGPRGGELFF.

This clonotype has a single count. J is TRBJ2-7 and V is TRBV11-2, with D possibly called TRBD1 or TRBD2 (6 bases each). CDR1 is SGHAT, CDR2 FQNNGV, per germline. Trimming left V 3 bases short and J 11 bases short, with 26 bases between. The CDR3 sequence is 16 residues long. CDR3 region: CASSLTKGGTDVREYF. CDR3 DNA sequence: TGTGCCAGCAGCTTGACTAAAGGGGGGACGGACGTCCGGGAGTACTTC.

This chain links TRBV2 with TRBJ2-2; D is undetermined. The germline CDR1 and CDR2 sequences are SNHLY and FYNNEI. CDR3 length: 13 amino acids. The V gene lost 9 bases and the J gene lost 1 base, with 9 bases spanning the gap. The CDR3 bases are TGTGCCAGTCGAAGTATGAACACCGGGGAGCTGTTTTTT. The encoded protein is CASRSMNTGELFF.

This clonotype has ten or more counts. The V and J genes are TRBV29-1 and TRBJ1-1; possibly TRBD1 for D (5 bases). Trimming pared 7 bases from V and 5 bases from J, leaving 20 bases between. The CDR3 runs 14 residues. The V gene's germline CDR1 is SQVTM and CDR2 ANQGSEA. CDR3 in DNA: TGCAGCGGAAAATCCGGGACGGGGAATACTGAAGCTTTCTTT. It yields the protein CSGKSGTGNTEAFF. Looking up the rest from reference TRBV29-1 and TRBJ1-1 gives the full variable domain: SAVISQKPSRDICQRGTSLTIQCQVDSQVTMMFWYRQQPGQSLTLIATANQGSEATYESGFVIDKFPISRPNLTFSTLTVSNMSPEDSSIYLCSGKSGTGNTEAFFGQGTRLTVV.

This clonotype occurred a few times. CDR3 amino acids: CASSETAQIHSNQPQHF. CDR3 nucleotide sequence: TGTGCCAGCAGTGAGACAGCCCAAATACATAGCAATCAGCCCCAGCATTTT. The chain is built from TRBV2 and TRBJ1-5; TRBD1 might be the D (5 bases). Trimming cost V 3 bases and J 0 bases, with 15 bases left between them. The CDR3 loop spans 17 amino acids. Germline CDR1 and CDR2: SNHLY and FYNNEI.

This clonotype was recorded at least ten times. The gene calls are TRBV2 and TRBJ1-5; TRBD1 matches at 8 bases. The CDR3 spans 16 residues. Germline assignment: CDR1 SNHLY and CDR2 FYNNEI. Trimming removed 4 bases from V and 4 bases from J; junction bases left unmatched: 9. The CDR3 spells CASSGITGGGNQPQHF. For the CDR3, the DNA is TGTGCCAGCAGTGGGATTACAGGGGGTGGGAATCAGCCCCAGCATTTT.

This clonotype showed up many times. A much larger clone differs from this one at a single base, so this may be a read error. The chain couples TRBV20-1 to TRBJ1-1; TRBD1 aligns across 7 bases. The CDR3 is 17 amino acids. The germline V gene has CDR1 DFQATT and CDR2 SNEGSKA (reference sequence). The chain's CDR3 is CSARPGPGSGGGTGAFF. The CDR3, as DNA: TGCAGTGCTAGACCAGGGCCCGGAAGTGGAGGGGGCACTGGAGCTTTCTTT.

Many counts were recorded for this clonotype. This rearrangement joins TRBV6-5 to TRBJ2-2; D is unclear. The CDR3 length is 12 residues. V was trimmed by 7 bases and J by 7 bases, leaving 10 bases between them. Germline values: CDR1 MNHEY, CDR2 SVGAGI. The CDR3 DNA reads TGTGCCAGCACTCCTTCGGTCGGGGAGCTGTTTTTT. As protein: CASTPSVGELFF.

The table lists this clonotype with many counts. The chain carries TRBV19 and TRBJ1-5; no definite D call. The germline CDR1 and CDR2 sequences are LNHDA and SQIVND (reference sequence). The CDR3 is 13 amino acids. The V and J ends lost 5 bases and 5 bases respectively, with 10 bases between them. CDR3 in DNA: TGTGCCAGTAGTTCCACAGAGCATCAGCCCCAGCATTTT. This codes for CASSSTEHQPQHF.

This clonotype was found once. V usage is TRBV28 and J usage is TRBJ2-7, with 10 bases matching TRBD1. The CDR3 has 12 residues. V dropped 8 bases and J dropped 8; count of bases not matched to a gene: 6. Germline V gene sequence: CDR1 MDHEN, CDR2 SYDVKM. This chain's CDR3 is CASFRDRGQQYF. CDR3 nucleotides: TGTGCCAGCTTCCGGGACAGGGGACAGCAGTACTTC.

This clonotype was seen repeatedly, ten times or more. V gene TRBV28 combines with J gene TRBJ2-7; 10 nucleotides line up with TRBD2. Unmatched junction bases numbered 3, after V lost 4 bases and J lost 6 bases. CDR1 is MDHEN, CDR2 SYDVKM, per germline. The CDR3 runs 13 residues. The CDR3 coding sequence is TGTGCCAGCAGTTCCGCTAGCGGGAGCGAGCAGTACTTC. Translated, it gives CASSSASGSEQYF.

This clonotype was seen more than once but under ten times. The rearrangement uses TRBV7-9 and TRBJ2-7; 10 bases fit TRBD2. The CDR3 extends over 15 amino acids. Germline V gene lookup returns CDR1 SEHNR and CDR2 FQNEAQ (reference sequence). The V gene end was trimmed by 4 bases and the J gene end by 3 bases; junction bases not matched to a gene: 6. The CDR3 region is CASSSLQREGYEQYF. In nucleotides, the CDR3 is TGTGCCAGCAGCTCGCTCCAGCGGGAGGGCTACGAGCAGTACTTC.

This clonotype was detected many times. The chain uses TRBV5-1 and TRBJ1-1, with D perhaps matching TRBD1 (6 bases). The length of the CDR3 is 16 residues. CDR1 SGHRS and CDR2 YFSETQ come from the germline V gene. Trimming took 4 bases from V and 1 from J, leaving 17 bases between them. CDR3: CASSQGGNRKNTEAFF. The DNA for the CDR3 is TGCGCCAGCAGCCAAGGGGGGAACAGAAAGAACACTGAAGCTTTCTTT.

The chain has TRBV12-3 or TRBV12-4 and TRBJ1-2; unclear D gene. This CDR3 has 12 amino acids. Trimming removed 5 bases from V and 4 bases from J, with 8 bases in between. CDR3 amino acids: CASSRTSYGYTF. Here the CDR3 DNA reads TGTGCCAGCAGTCGGACCAGCTATGGCTACACCTTC.